The 16 T cell receptor beta chains in this list originate from one sample, sequenced in a study of blood T cell repertoires in COVID-19. Sequencing used immunoSEQ multiplex PCR; TCRdb keeps in-frame clones, though not all of them. Here the sample spans approximately 49,000 clones, 65% to 90% being singletons. The sample consisted of peripheral blood. These receptors all stem from an elderly woman with COVID-19, enrolled during active disease.

The chain has TRBV10-3 and TRBJ2-3, with 9 bases lining up with TRBD1. Germline CDR1 is ENHRY and CDR2 is SYGVKD. This CDR3 is 16 amino acids long. V lost 2 bases and J lost 2; bases outside the gene matches: 5. CDR3 sequence: CAISEIRTGDTDTQYF. CDR3 bases: TGTGCCATCAGTGAGATTCGGACAGGGGACACAGATACGCAGTATTTT.

This clone appeared a single time. The rearrangement links TRBV11-2 to TRBJ2-2; D is unclear. Trimming took off 3 bases at V and 5 bases at J, with 10 bases between the two ends. This CDR3 contains 14 residues. Germline V gene lookup returns CDR1 SGHAT and CDR2 FQNNGV. The CDR3 loop is CASSLRDLTGELFF. The CDR3 DNA sequence: TGTGCCAGCAGCTTGAGAGACTTGACCGGGGAGCTGTTTTTT.

The chain is built from TRBV19 and TRBJ2-7; 8 positions match TRBD2. CDR1 and CDR2 (germline): LNHDA, SQIVND (reference sequence). This CDR3 region has 16 residues. Trimming took 4 bases from V and 5 from J; bases not matched to a gene: 13. CDR3 in amino acids: CASSRGLAGRHNEQYF. CDR3 sequence (DNA): TGTGCCAGTAGTAGAGGACTAGCAGGGAGGCATAACGAGCAGTACTTC.

The rearrangement joins TRBV27 to TRBJ1-1; D might be TRBD1 (5 bases). Germline CDR1 is MNHEY and CDR2 is SMNVEV (reference sequence). The CDR3 runs to 14 residues. The V and J ends lost 6 bases and 5 bases respectively, with 16 bases between them. The CDR3: CASRWGLGGTEAFF. CDR3 nucleotide sequence: TGTGCCAGCAGATGGGGACTCGGCGGGACTGAAGCTTTCTTT.

The rearrangement joins TRBV5-4 to TRBJ2-7; possibly TRBD1 for D (7 bases). Trimming left V 3 bases short and J 3 bases short, with 16 bases between. This CDR3 has 15 residues. Germline V gene sequence: CDR1 SGHNT, CDR2 YYREEE (reference sequence). In nucleotides, the CDR3 is TGTGCCAGCAGCTCAGGGGGTGGAGGGGTCTACGAGCAGTACTTC. This translates into CASSSGGGGVYEQYF. The variable domain in full, completed from reference TRBV5-4 and TRBJ2-7, reads ETGVTQSPTHLIKTRGQQVTLRCSSQSGHNTVSWYQQALGQGPQFIFQYYREEENGRGNFPPRFSGLQFPNYSSELNVNALELDDSALYLCASSSGGGGVYEQYFGPGTRLTVT.

The V and J genes are TRBV2 and TRBJ1-1, with unresolved D. V was pared by 6 bases and J by 2 bases, with 10 bases between. Germline CDR1 is SNHLY and CDR2 is FYNNEI. The CDR3 spans 13 residues. CDR3 sequence reads: CASSLVPNTEAFF. The CDR3 DNA follows: TGTGCCAGCAGCCTCGTCCCTAACACTGAAGCTTTCTTT.

This clone was counted a few times. This chain links TRBV6-1 with TRBJ2-7, with TRBD2 matching over 9 bases. Per the germline V gene, CDR1 is MNHNS and CDR2 is SASEGT. The J segment lost 0 bases and the V segment lost 4 bases, leaving 10 bases of the junction unmatched. This CDR3 is built from 17 residues. As DNA, the CDR3 is TGTGCCAGCAGTGTCGCGGGGGGGGACCTCTACTCCTACGAGCAGTACTTC. This gives the protein CASSVAGGDLYSYEQYF.

The V call is TRBV14, the J call TRBJ1-6, with 8 bases that match TRBD1. Germline CDR1 SGHDN, CDR2 FVKESK. V dropped 1 base and J dropped 8; count of bases not matched to a gene: 4. The CDR3 contains 15 residues. CDR3 sequence (DNA): TGTGCCAGCAGCCAAGGGACAGGGCCCTATTCACCCCTCCACTTT. Its protein is CASSQGTGPYSPLHF.

The V and J genes are TRBV27 and TRBJ2-1; TRBD1 aligns across 10 bases. V shed 5 bases, J shed 6 bases, and the junction held 10 bases outside the gene matches. The CDR3 has 16 amino acids. Germline CDR1 is MNHEY and CDR2 is SMNVEV (reference sequence). The CDR3 sequence is CASSPQGTGVPNEQFF. Here the CDR3 DNA reads TGTGCCAGCAGTCCGCAAGGGACAGGGGTGCCCAATGAGCAGTTCTTC.

This clone has only a few counts. The chain employs TRBV6-2 or TRBV6-3 and TRBJ1-1, with D possibly TRBD1 on 6 matching bases. Germline V gene lookup returns CDR1 MNHEY and CDR2 SVGEGT. This CDR3 has 13 residues. V lost 6 bases and J 1 base, leaving 9 bases between the germline ends. The CDR3 DNA follows: TGTGCCAGCAGCGGACAGAGGAACACTGAAGCTTTCTTT. The encoded protein is CASSGQRNTEAFF.

The chain uses TRBV27 and TRBJ1-6; the D gene is possibly TRBD1 (5 bases). This CDR3 is 12 amino acids long. Trimming took 6 bases from V and 8 from J, leaving 8 bases between them. In germline, CDR1 is MNHEY, CDR2 SMNVEV (reference sequence). The CDR3 DNA is TGTGCCAGCAGGCTAGGGGATTCACCCCTCCACTTT. This codes for CASRLGDSPLHF.

J is TRBJ2-3 and V is TRBV2; 13 positions match TRBD2. CDR1 is SNHLY, CDR2 FYNNEI, per germline. This CDR3 contains 16 residues. V gave up 4 bases and J gave up 2 bases; unmatched junction bases: 3. The CDR3 DNA is TGTGCCAGCAGTGGGGGACTAGCGGGACCCACAGATACGCAGTATTTT. Its translation is CASSGGLAGPTDTQYF.

The chain couples TRBV20-1 to TRBJ2-5; 11 bases fit TRBD2. V was clipped by 3 bases and J by 5 bases; unmatched bases: 5. CDR1 is DFQATT, CDR2 SNEGSKA, per germline (reference sequence). The CDR3 has 14 amino acids. The CDR3 loop reads CSASLASGRETQYF. CDR3 in DNA: TGCAGTGCTAGTCTGGCTAGCGGGAGGGAGACCCAGTACTTC.

The chain uses TRBV3-1 (or the pseudogene TRBV3-2) and TRBJ1-1; D gene ambiguous. CDR1 and CDR2 from the germline V gene are LGHDT and YNNKEL (reference sequence). Trimming cost V 1 base and J 0 bases, with 3 bases left between them. The length of the CDR3 is 13 residues. CDR3: CASSQGMNTEAFF. DNA of the CDR3: TGTGCCAGCAGCCAAGGTATGAACACTGAAGCTTTCTTT.

This clone has just a few counts. The rearrangement joins TRBV7-2 to TRBJ2-7; a possible D gene is TRBD1 (5 bases). The CDR3 has 13 residues. V lost 2 bases, J lost 4 bases, and 9 bases lay in between. Germline V gene lookup returns CDR1 SGHTA and CDR2 FQGNSA. CDR3 amino acids: CASSLSAGYEQYF. CDR3 sequence (DNA): TGTGCCAGCAGCTTATCAGCAGGGTACGAGCAGTACTTC.

The chain links TRBV7-2 to TRBJ2-2; the D gene is possibly TRBD2 (6 bases). This CDR3 is 15 amino acids long. Between the trimmed V and J ends, which lost 3 bases and 0 bases, there was a span of 8 bases. The germline V gene encodes CDR1 SGHTA and CDR2 FQGNSA. CDR3 in amino acids: CASSFKRANTGELFF. The CDR3 DNA reads TGTGCCAGCAGCTTTAAGCGGGCGAACACCGGGGAGCTGTTTTTT.